This T cell receptor (beta chain) is drawn from a study of tumor and adjacent non-tumor tissue in lung cancer (dated by TCRdb to the late 2010s). Regarding the research as a whole: Of the cohort, eleven to twelve patients had adenocarcinoma, 2 had squamous cell carcinoma and 1 had small cell lung cancer. Ages among the roughly 15 patients ranged from roughly 30 to 76 years, there were approximately 10 men and 5 women, and disease was at TNM stage I to III. Sequencing generated a total of more than 95 million productive TCRbeta reads, averaging about 4.17 million reads per sample. The study compared bulk TCRbeta repertoires between lung tumor tissue and matched distant non-tumor lung tissue from 15 lung cancer patients. A few dozen paired specimens, one tumor and one normal lung sample per patient, were profiled by TCRbeta CDR3 sequencing.

RNA was extracted from bulk unsorted tissue and checked for quality with a NanoDrop ND-1000 and an Agilent 2100. The donors were newly diagnosed lung cancer patients admitted for thoracic surgery in China from August to November 2014 who had not received prior chemotherapy. The study excluded patients who had received radiotherapy or chemotherapy before or who had another cancer at the same time. Surgical tissue pieces of about 1-2.1 cm3 were preserved in RNAlater solution and stored at -80 °C until use. Library prep was done by multiplex PCR. Sequencing was carried out with an Illumina HiSeq 2500. TCRbeta libraries were constructed through three rounds of nested PCR with primers (Table S4) according to protocols adapted from ARM-PCR. PCR products of 200-500 bp were gel-excised and purified with the QIAquick gel extraction kit before sequencing. As for the original processing: Reads were cleaned using Trimmomatic, were merged into complete CDR3 sequences using FLASH, and were assigned to V(D)J germline segments using MiTCR. VDJtools was used to compute clonal diversity as the inverse Simpson's index. Productive reads were defined as in-frame sequences without a premature stop codon. TCRdb ran its own pipeline on the public reads, namely fastp trimming at Q25 and MiXCR clone calling, and kept in-frame beta chains. Each entry merges the rows of one CDR3 protein and shows their most common DNA and genes. These V and J calls originate from TCRdb's pipeline instead of the authors' own analysis. This sample gives around 71,000 distinct CDR3 sequences in total; over 60% of them show up just once. Jointly, the top ten make up roughly 9% of the sample.

Concerning this clonotype itself: What antigen it recognizes has not been identified. Per-nucleotide qualities are absent, and no much larger clonotype sits a single base away.

Paper-wide results and their limitations: The top 100 clones made up a significantly larger cumulative share of the repertoire in normal lung than in tumor tissue. Significantly higher TCR diversity was found in younger patients, and higher tumor TCR diversity was associated with shorter overall and disease-free survival. Tumor tissue showed significantly higher TCR diversity (inverse Simpson) than normal lung tissue, at about 400 vs 150 (P = 0.0075, Mann-Whitney U test). Peripheral blood was not sequenced, so blood TCRbeta repertoires were not examined in the lung cancer patients of the study. The sequencing platform is not named in the methods, and unique molecular identifiers are not mentioned. Only about 15 patients were in the cohort, and the authors stated that larger samples and more detailed clinical data are needed.

The germline V gene specifies SNHLY as CDR1 and FYNNEI as CDR2. The CDR3 runs 14 residues from the cysteine to the phenylalanine. The retained sequence is limited to the CDR3, 42 bases, with the frame set at the first base. V is shortened by 4 bases, J by 3 bases, and the region joining them spans 9 bases. The sequence is built from TRBV2 and TRBJ1-4; no D gene is confidently identified. The TCR was taken from a woman between 40 and 50 years old with non-small cell lung cancer. The specimen sequenced was lung tumor tissue. The CDR3 loop reads CASSGPGANEKLFF. The nucleotides are TGTGCCAGCAGTGGTCCGGGTGCTAATGAAAAACTGTTTTTT. Beyond the CDR3, the reference TRBV2 and TRBJ1-4 genes provide the residues; the full variable domain reads: EPEVTQTPSHQVTQMGQEVILRCVPISNHLYFYWYRQILGQKVEFLVSFYNNEISEKSEIFDDQFSVERPDGSNFTLKIRSTKLEDSAMYFCASSGPGANEKLFFGSGTQLSVL.